These T cell receptor beta chains were read from a single sample in a study of blood T cell repertoires in COVID-19. Profiled with immunoSEQ multiplex PCR; TCRdb holds only in-frame clones, not every one. The sample includes under 300,000 clones, around 87% seen only once; the top ten take roughly 7.8%. Sequences were obtained from peripheral blood. The receptors shown here come from a man between 60 and 75 years old who had recovered from COVID-19. CDR3s include the opening cysteine and the closing phenylalanine or tryptophan. D genes are given only for firm matches. Rows may omit the clone size; those that give it use once, few, many or a size class.

TRBJ2-3 | . | . | TRBV3-1/TRBV3-2 | TGTGCCAGCAGCCAAGATAGGAGCGGAGTAACAGATACGCAGTATTTT | CASSQDRSGVTDTQYF
TRBJ2-3 | . | TRBD2 | TRBV6-6 | TGTGCCAGCAGTTTACTAGCGGGGGGCACAGATACGCAGTATTTT | CASSLLAGGTDTQYF
TRBJ2-1 | . | TRBD2 | TRBV27 | TGTGCCAGCAGCTGGATTTATAGCGGGGGGTCCCATGAGCAGTTCTTC | CASSWIYSGGSHEQFF
TRBJ1-5 | . | . | TRBV27 | TGTGTCAGCAGTACATCCCGGGACATTATTCGCAATCAGCCCCAGCATTTT | CVSSTSRDIIRNQPQHF
TRBJ1-1 | . | . | TRBV18 | TGTGCCAGCTCACCTCGGGTCGCTGAAGCTTTCTTT | CASSPRVAEAFF
TRBJ1-4 | . | . | TRBV24-1 | TGTGCCACCAGTGATTCACAGGGTTTAAGTGAAAAACTGTTTTTT | CATSDSQGLSEKLFF
TRBJ2-1 | . | TRBD2 | TRBV19 | TGTGCCAGTAGTGGGACTAGAGGGGCAAGCTCCTACAATGAGCAGTTCTTC | CASSGTRGASSYNEQFF
TRBJ2-7 | once | . | TRBV6-5 | TGTGCCAGTGGGCAGGGGCGGTGGAGCTACGAGCAGTACTTC | CASGQGRWSYEQYF
TRBJ1-5 | . | . | TRBV6-6 | TGTGCCAGCAGTTTCCAGGCCCAGCCCCAGCATTTT | CASSFQAQPQHF
TRBJ2-3 | . | TRBD2 | TRBV19 | TGTGCCAGTAGTTTAACTAGCGGACCGACAGATACGCAGTATTTT | CASSLTSGPTDTQYF
TRBJ1-2 | once | . | TRBV19 | TGTGCCAGTAGTATAGGCAGGCCACTTAACTATGGCTACACCTTC | CASSIGRPLNYGYTF
TRBJ1-4 | . | . | TRBV5-1 | TGCGCCAGCAGCTTCATAGGGGTAAATGAAAAACTGTTTTTT | CASSFIGVNEKLFF
TRBJ2-7 | . | TRBD1 | TRBV3-1/TRBV3-2 | TGTGCCAGCAGCCCCCGGACAGGACCCCTCGAGCAGTACTTC | CASSPRTGPLEQYF
TRBJ2-1 | . | TRBD2 | TRBV9 | TGTGCCAGCAGCCCCGGAGTAGGAGCGGGGGGCCTCAATGAGCAGTTCTTC | CASSPGVGAGGLNEQFF
TRBJ1-5 | once | . | TRBV20-1 | TGCAGTGCTAGTTTTGGAGATCAGCCCCAGCATTTT | CSASFGDQPQHF
TRBJ1-2 | . | . | TRBV6-5 | TGTGCCAGCAGCAGGGGAGGGCCTAACTATGGCTACACCTTC | CASSRGGPNYGYTF
TRBJ2-3 | . | . | TRBV29-1 | TGCAGCGTTGATGGTCAGGGCCCAGATACGCAGTATTTT | CSVDGQGPDTQYF
TRBJ2-3 | once | . | TRBV2 | TGTGCCAGCGGTCGGTACGGCCCGGGGCAGTATTTT | CASGRYGPGQYF
TRBJ1-3 | . | . | TRBV28 | TGTGCCAGCACAAGCGGGGGAACTGGAAACACCATATATTTT | CASTSGGTGNTIYF
TRBJ1-6 | . | . | TRBV24-1 | TGTGCCACCAGTGATTCCGGTTCACCCCTCCACTTT | CATSDSGSPLHF
TRBJ1-6 | . | . | TRBV30 | TGTGCCTGTCACTCCGGGAGTTCACCCCTCCACTTT | CACHSGSSPLHF
TRBJ1-4 | . | TRBD1 | TRBV12-3/TRBV12-4 | TGTGCCAGCAGGGGACAGGGGCGGGTGTTTTTT | CASRGQGRVFF
TRBJ2-7 | . | TRBD1 | TRBV29-1 | TGCAGCGTTGAAGACGGGACAGGGGGCCTTTCTACCTACGAGCAGTACTTC | CSVEDGTGGLSTYEQYF
TRBJ2-2 | once | TRBD1 | TRBV5-1 | TGCGCCAGCAGCCCAGACAGGGGAGCGTCGAACACCGGGGAGCTGTTTTTT | CASSPDRGASNTGELFF
TRBJ2-4 | . | TRBD1 | TRBV4-2 | TGTGCCAGCAGCCGGCGAGCCGGGACAGGTAACATTCAGTACTTC | CASSRRAGTGNIQYF
TRBJ2-1 | . | . | TRBV2 | TGTGCCAGCACGTCGGCTAGGCGAGGTGAGCAGTTCTTC | CASTSARRGEQFF
TRBJ2-6 | . | TRBD1 | TRBV5-1 | TGCGCCAGCAGCTTGCCTCCGGGACAGGGAGCTTACTCTGGGGCCAACGTCCTGACTTTC | CASSLPPGQGAYSGANVLTF
TRBJ2-3 | . | . | TRBV2 | TGTGCCAGCAGTTTTGGGCAGATCACAGATACGCAGTATTTT | CASSFGQITDTQYF
TRBJ1-2 | . | TRBD1 | TRBV7-2 | TGTGCCAGCAGTTCGGGACAGAACTATGGCTACACCTTC | CASSSGQNYGYTF
TRBJ2-7 | . | TRBD1 | TRBV4-2 | TGTGCCAGCAGCCAAAATCCGGGACAGTCGCAGTACTTC | CASSQNPGQSQYF
TRBJ1-5 | few | TRBD1 | TRBV19 | TGTGCCAGTAGTACCCCCCCGGGACAGGGGTTTATGGGCAATCAGCCCCAGCATTTT | CASSTPPGQGFMGNQPQHF
TRBJ2-7 | . | . | TRBV10-2 | TGCGCCACCAGACAGGGCGGGGGATACGAGCAGTACTTC | CATRQGGGYEQYF
TRBJ2-3 | . | TRBD2 | TRBV11-2 | TGTGCCAGCAGCTCTTCGACTAGCGGAGCTGCAGATACGCAGTATTTT | CASSSSTSGAADTQYF
TRBJ2-2 | . | . | TRBV24-1 | TGTGCCACCACCAGCGGTACCGGGGAGCTGTTTTTT | CATTSGTGELFF
TRBJ2-7 | . | TRBD1 | TRBV5-5 | TGTGCCAGCAGCTGGATATCCGGGACAGGGGGAAAAGGCGAGCAGTACTTC | CASSWISGTGGKGEQYF
TRBJ1-5 | . | . | TRBV9 | TGTGCCAGCAGCGTAGGTCAGGCAGGGCATCAGCCCCAGCATTTT | CASSVGQAGHQPQHF
TRBJ1-5 | few | TRBD1 | TRBV7-8 | TGTGCCAGCAGCCCAATTAGGAAGGGACAGCCAGGTAGCAATCAGCCCCAGCATTTT | CASSPIRKGQPGSNQPQHF
TRBJ1-2 | . | TRBD1 | TRBV6-6 | TGTGCCAGCAGTTACCCGACAGGGGAGGATGGCTACACCTTC | CASSYPTGEDGYTF
TRBJ1-5 | . | . | TRBV18 | TGTGCCAGCTCACAAGAGGGGGGCAATCAGCCCCAGCATTTT | CASSQEGGNQPQHF
TRBJ1-5 | . | . | TRBV19 | TGTGCCAGTAGGCAGACGGGAGGCGTCAATCAGCCCCAGCATTTT | CASRQTGGVNQPQHF
TRBJ1-6 | . | TRBD1 | TRBV27 | TGTGCCAGCAGTTTATCCCCGGACAGGGGAGTTGTCTCACCCCTCCACTTT | CASSLSPDRGVVSPLHF
TRBJ2-6 | . | TRBD2 | TRBV30 | TGTGCCTGGAGCCGGGGGGGCCCCTCTGGGGCCAACGTCCTGACTTTC | CAWSRGGPSGANVLTF
TRBJ2-3 | . | . | TRBV10-3 | TGTGCCATCAGTGAGCGGGCAGCGGGTTACCCAGATACGCAGTATTTT | CAISERAAGYPDTQYF
TRBJ1-5 | . | . | TRBV7-9 | TGTGCCAGCAGCTTGTTCGGGAAGAACGGACTTAGCAATCAGCCCCAGCATTTT | CASSLFGKNGLSNQPQHF
TRBJ2-2 | . | . | TRBV27 | TGTGCCAGCAGTTTCACTAGAAATACCGGGGAGCTGTTTTTT | CASSFTRNTGELFF
TRBJ2-1 | . | TRBD2 | TRBV25-1 | TGTGCCAGCAGTCACCGGGAGGTTCCTTCTTACAATGAGCAGTTCTTC | CASSHREVPSYNEQFF